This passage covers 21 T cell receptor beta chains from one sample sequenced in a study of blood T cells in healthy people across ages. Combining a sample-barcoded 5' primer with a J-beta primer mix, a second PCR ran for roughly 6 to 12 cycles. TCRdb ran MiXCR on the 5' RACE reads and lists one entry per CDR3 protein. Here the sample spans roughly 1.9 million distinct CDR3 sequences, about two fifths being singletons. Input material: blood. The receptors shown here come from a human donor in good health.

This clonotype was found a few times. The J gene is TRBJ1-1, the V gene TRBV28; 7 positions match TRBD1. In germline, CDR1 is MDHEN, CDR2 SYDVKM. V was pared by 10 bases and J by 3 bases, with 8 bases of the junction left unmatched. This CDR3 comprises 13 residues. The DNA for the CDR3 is TGTGCCACCTCAGGGGGTCTGGACACTGAAGCTTTCTTT. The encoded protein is CATSGGLDTEAFF. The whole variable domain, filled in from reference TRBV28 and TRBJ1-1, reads DVKVTQSSRYLVKRTGEKVFLECVQDMDHENMFWYRQDPGLGLRLIYFSYDVKMKEKGDIPEGYSVSREKKERFSLILESASTNQTSMYLCATSGGLDTEAFFGQGTRLTVV.

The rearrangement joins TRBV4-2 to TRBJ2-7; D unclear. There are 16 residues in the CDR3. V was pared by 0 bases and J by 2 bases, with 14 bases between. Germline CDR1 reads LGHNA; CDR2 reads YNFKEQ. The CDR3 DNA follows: TGTGCCAGCAGCCAAGAACCCCCACCGGATCCCTACGAGCAGTACTTC. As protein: CASSQEPPPDPYEQYF.

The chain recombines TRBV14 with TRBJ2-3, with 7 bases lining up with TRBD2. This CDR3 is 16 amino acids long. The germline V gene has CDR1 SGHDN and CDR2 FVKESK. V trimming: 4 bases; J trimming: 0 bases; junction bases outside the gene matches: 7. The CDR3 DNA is TGTGCCAGCAGCCCGAGCGGGGCGTGGAGCACAGATACGCAGTATTTT. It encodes CASSPSGAWSTDTQYF.

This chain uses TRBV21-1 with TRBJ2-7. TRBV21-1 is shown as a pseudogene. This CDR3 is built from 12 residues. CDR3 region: CAGLTGLHERYF. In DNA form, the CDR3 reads TGTGCCGGCTTGACAGGGCTACACGAGCGGTACTTC.

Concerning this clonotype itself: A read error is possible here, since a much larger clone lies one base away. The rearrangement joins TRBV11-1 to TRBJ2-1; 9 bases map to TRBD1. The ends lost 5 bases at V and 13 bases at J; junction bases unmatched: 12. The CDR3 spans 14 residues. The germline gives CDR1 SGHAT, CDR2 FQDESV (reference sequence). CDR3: CASSLQGAKNIQFF. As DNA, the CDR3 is TGTGCCAGCAGCCTACAGGGGGCCAAAAACATTCAGTTCTTC.

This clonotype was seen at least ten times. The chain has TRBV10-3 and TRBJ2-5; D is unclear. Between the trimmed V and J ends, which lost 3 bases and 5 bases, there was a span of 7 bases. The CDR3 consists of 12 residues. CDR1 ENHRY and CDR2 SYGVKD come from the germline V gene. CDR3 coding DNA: TGTGCCATCAGTGACTCCGTTGAGACCCAGTACTTC. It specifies CAISDSVETQYF.

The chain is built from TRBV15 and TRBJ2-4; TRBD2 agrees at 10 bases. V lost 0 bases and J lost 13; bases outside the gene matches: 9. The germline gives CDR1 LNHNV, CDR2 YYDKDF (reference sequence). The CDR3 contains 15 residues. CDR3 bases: TGTGCCACCAGCAGAGAACGGACTAGCGGCAATGAGCAGTACTTC. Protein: CATSRERTSGNEQYF.

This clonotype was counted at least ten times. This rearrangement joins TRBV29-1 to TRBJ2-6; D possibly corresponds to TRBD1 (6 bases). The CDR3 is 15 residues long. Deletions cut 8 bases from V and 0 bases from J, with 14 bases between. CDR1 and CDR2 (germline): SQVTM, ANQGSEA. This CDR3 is CSILGGFSGANVLTF. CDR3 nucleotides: TGCAGCATATTAGGGGGTTTCTCTGGGGCCAACGTCCTGACTTTC.

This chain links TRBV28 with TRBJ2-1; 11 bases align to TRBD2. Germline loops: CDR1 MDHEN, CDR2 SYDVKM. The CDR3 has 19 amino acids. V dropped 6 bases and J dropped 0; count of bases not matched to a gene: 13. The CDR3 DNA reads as TGTGCCAGCAGCCCCCGCCCGACTAGCGGGGCCCCCTCCTACAATGAGCAGTTCTTC. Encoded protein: CASSPRPTSGAPSYNEQFF.

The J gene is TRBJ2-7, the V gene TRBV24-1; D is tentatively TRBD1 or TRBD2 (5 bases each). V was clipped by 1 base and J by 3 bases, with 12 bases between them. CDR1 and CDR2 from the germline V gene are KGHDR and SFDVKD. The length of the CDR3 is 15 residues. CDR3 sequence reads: CATSDFRDGLYEQYF. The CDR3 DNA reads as TGTGCCACCAGTGATTTCCGGGACGGCCTCTACGAGCAGTACTTC.

The chain's CDR3 is CASIIRLAGGADTQYF. The CDR3 DNA reads TGTGCCAGCATTATCCGACTAGCGGGGGGGGCAGATACGCAGTATTTT. The V call is TRBV6-6, the J call TRBJ2-3; TRBD2 matches 14 bases. J gave up 4 bases and V 7 bases, and 7 bases lay outside the gene matches. Per the germline V gene, CDR1 is MNHNY and CDR2 is SVGAGI (reference sequence). The CDR3 is 16 residues long.

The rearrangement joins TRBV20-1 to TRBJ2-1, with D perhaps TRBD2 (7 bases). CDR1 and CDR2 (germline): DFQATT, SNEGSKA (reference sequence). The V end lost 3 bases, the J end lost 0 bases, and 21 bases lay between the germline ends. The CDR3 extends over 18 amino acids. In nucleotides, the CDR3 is TGCAGTGCTAGGACGCTTAGTGGGCGGGGGCACTCCTACAATGAGCAGTTCTTC. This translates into CSARTLSGRGHSYNEQFF.

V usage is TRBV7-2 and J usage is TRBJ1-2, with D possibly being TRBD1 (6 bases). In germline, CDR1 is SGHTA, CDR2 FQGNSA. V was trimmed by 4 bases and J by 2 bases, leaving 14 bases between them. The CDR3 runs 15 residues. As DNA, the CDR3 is TGTGCCAGCAGCTCTCAGGGGTGGGTGAACTATGGCTACACCTTC. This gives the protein CASSSQGWVNYGYTF.

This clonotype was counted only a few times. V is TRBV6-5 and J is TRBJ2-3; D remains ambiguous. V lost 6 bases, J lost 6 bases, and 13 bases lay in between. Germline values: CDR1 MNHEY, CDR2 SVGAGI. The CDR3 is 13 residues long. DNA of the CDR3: TGTGCCAGCAGCCCCACCGTGTCGGATACGCAGTATTTT. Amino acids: CASSPTVSDTQYF.

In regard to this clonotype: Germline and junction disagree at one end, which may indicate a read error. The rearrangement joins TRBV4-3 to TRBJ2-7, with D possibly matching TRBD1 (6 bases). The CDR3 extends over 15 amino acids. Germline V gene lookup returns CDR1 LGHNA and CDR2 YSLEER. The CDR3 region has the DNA TGCGCCAGCAGCCAAGTACCCAGGGGCGCCTACGTGCAGTACTTC. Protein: CASSQVPRGAYVQYF.

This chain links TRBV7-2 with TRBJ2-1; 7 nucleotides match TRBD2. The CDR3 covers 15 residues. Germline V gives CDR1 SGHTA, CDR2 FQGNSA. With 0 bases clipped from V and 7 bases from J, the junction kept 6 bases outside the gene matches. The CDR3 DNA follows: TGTGCCAGCAGCTTAGCCGGGCTAGCGGAGAATGAGCAGTTCTTC. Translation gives CASSLAGLAENEQFF.

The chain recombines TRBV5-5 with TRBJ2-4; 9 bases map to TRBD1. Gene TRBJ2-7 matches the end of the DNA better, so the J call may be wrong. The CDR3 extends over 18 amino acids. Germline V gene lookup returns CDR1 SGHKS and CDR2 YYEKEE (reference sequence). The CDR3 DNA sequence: TGTGCCAGCAGCTTTAGTCCCGGGACAGGGCCCCGTATCTACGAGCAGTACTTC. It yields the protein CASSFSPGTGPRIYEQYF.

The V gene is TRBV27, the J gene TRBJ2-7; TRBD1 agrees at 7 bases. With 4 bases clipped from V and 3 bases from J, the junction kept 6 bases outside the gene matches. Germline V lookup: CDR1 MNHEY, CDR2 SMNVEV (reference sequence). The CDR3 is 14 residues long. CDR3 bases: TGTGCCAGCAGTTCCATCGGGACAGTCTACGAGCAGTACTTC. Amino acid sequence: CASSSIGTVYEQYF.

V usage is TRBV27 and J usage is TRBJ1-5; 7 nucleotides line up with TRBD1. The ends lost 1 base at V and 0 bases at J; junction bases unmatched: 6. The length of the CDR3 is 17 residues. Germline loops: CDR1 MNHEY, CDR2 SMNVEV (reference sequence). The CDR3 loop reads CASSLLGQPYSNQPQHF. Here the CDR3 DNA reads TGTGCCAGCAGTTTATTGGGACAGCCATATAGCAATCAGCCCCAGCATTTT.

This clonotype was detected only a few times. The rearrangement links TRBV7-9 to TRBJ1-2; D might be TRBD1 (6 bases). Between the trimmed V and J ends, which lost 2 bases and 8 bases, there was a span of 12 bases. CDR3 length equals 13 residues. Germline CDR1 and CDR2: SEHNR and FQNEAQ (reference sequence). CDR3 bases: TGTGCCAGCAGCTTAACCAGGGGCGAAGGCTACACCTTC. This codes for CASSLTRGEGYTF.

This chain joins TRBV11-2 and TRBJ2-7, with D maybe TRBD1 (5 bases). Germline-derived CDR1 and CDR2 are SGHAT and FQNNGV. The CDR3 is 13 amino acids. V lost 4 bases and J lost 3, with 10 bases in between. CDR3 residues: CASSYRFFYEQYF. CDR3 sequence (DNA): TGTGCCAGCAGCTACAGGTTTTTCTACGAGCAGTACTTC. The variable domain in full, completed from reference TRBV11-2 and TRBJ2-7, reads EAGVAQSPRYKIIEKRQSVAFWCNPISGHATLYWYQQILGQGPKLLIQFQNNGVVDDSQLPKDRFSAERLKGVDSTLKIQPAKLEDSAVYLCASSYRFFYEQYFGPGTRLTVT.